A single sample gave rise to the 29 T cell receptor beta chains below, sequenced in a study of OX40 agonist ivuxolimab in advanced cancers. Method: immunoSEQ multiplex PCR; TCRdb's copy keeps in-frame clones and lacks some. This repertoire shows more than 20,000 clones, more than 85% found once; its top ten account for 20% to 30%. Source: CD4+ or CD8+ T cells sorted from blood, taken in a trial of the OX40 agonist ivuxolimab. Source of these receptors: an adult with an advanced solid tumor such as melanoma, head and neck, liver or kidney cancer.

This rearrangement joins TRBV4-1 to TRBJ2-7; D might be TRBD1 (5 bases). V was shortened by 1 base and J by 2 bases, with 12 bases between the two germline ends. There are 15 residues in the CDR3. Germline V CDR1 and CDR2: MGHRA, YSYEKL. CDR3 residues: CASSQGLGAAYEQYF. As DNA, the CDR3 is TGCGCCAGCAGCCAAGGCCTAGGGGCTGCCTACGAGCAGTACTTC.

V and J are TRBV6-6 and TRBJ2-1; 16 nucleotides align to TRBD2. The V segment lost 9 bases and the J segment 8 bases; nucleotides outside the gene matches: 10. There are 16 residues in the CDR3. Germline loops: CDR1 MNHNY, CDR2 SVGAGI (reference sequence). DNA of the CDR3: TGTGCCAGGGGACTAGCGGGAGGGCCACTCAAGGATGAGCAGTTCTTC. It specifies CARGLAGGPLKDEQFF.

The chain couples TRBV23-1 to TRBJ1-2; unclear D gene. TRBV23-1 is identified as an open reading frame with a role that is uncertain. This CDR3 is 16 amino acids long. The V end lost 11 bases, the J end lost 5 bases, and 27 bases lay between the germline ends. DNA for the CDR3: TGCGCCGCTCCTCCCGCGCGGGGAAACAGCTATTATGGCTACACCTTC. Translation: CAAPPARGNSYYGYTF.

The chain joins TRBV5-4 to TRBJ2-2; TRBD2 agrees at 7 bases. This CDR3 spans 17 amino acids. The germline V gene encodes CDR1 SGHNT and CDR2 YYREEE (reference sequence). Unmatched junction bases numbered 8, after V lost 3 bases and J lost 0 bases. CDR3 sequence reads: CASSSAGTTSNTGELFF. The CDR3 DNA sequence: TGTGCCAGCAGCTCCGCCGGGACTACCTCGAACACCGGGGAGCTGTTTTTT.

This chain joins TRBV28 and TRBJ2-1; no definite D call. Deletions cut 1 base from V and 5 bases from J, with 9 bases between. The CDR3 contains 14 residues. The V gene's germline CDR1 is MDHEN and CDR2 SYDVKM. CDR3 protein: CASSLFRLDNEQFF. CDR3 bases: TGTGCCAGCAGTTTATTCAGACTTGACAATGAGCAGTTCTTC.

The CDR3 DNA is TGTGCCAGCAGCTTCCCGGGACAGGGGGTTGCTGAAGCTTTCTTT. This gives the protein CASSFPGQGVAEAFF. The chain couples TRBV7-6 to TRBJ1-1; 11 positions match TRBD1. Per the germline V gene, CDR1 is SGHVS and CDR2 is FNYEAQ. Trimming cost V 3 bases and J 6 bases; bases outside gene matches: 6. CDR3 length equals 15 residues.

The chain employs TRBV9 and TRBJ2-5; the D gene is possibly TRBD1 (5 bases). V lost 0 bases to trimming and J lost 4 bases, with 13 bases between them. CDR3 length equals 15 residues. Germline-derived CDR1 and CDR2 are SGDLS and YYNGEE. CDR3 in DNA: TGTGCCAGCAGCGTAGTTCTAGGGGCCGGAGAGACCCAGTACTTC. It translates to CASSVVLGAGETQYF.

The V call is TRBV28, the J call TRBJ2-1; 7 bases align to TRBD1. The ends lost 10 bases at V and 2 bases at J; junction bases unmatched: 8. The CDR3 consists of 14 residues. In germline, CDR1 is MDHEN, CDR2 SYDVKM. The CDR3 sequence: CATVNRGPYNEQFF. The CDR3 DNA is TGTGCCACCGTAAACAGGGGACCCTACAATGAGCAGTTCTTC.

This clone was seen just once. This chain connects TRBV7-2 to TRBJ2-7; 7 nucleotides match TRBD2. The CDR3 covers 15 residues. The V gene's germline CDR1 is SGHTA and CDR2 FQGNSA. The V gene end was trimmed by 4 bases and the J gene end by 1 base; junction bases not matched to a gene: 7. The CDR3 DNA sequence: TGTGCCAGCAGCTCCCTCGGACTAGAATCCTACGAGCAGTACTTC. This encodes CASSSLGLESYEQYF.

The rearrangement joins TRBV5-6 to TRBJ1-2; D not resolved. Trimming stripped 2 bases from V and 0 bases from J, with 8 bases between. This CDR3 comprises 14 residues. Germline V CDR1 and CDR2: SGHDT, YYEEEE. CDR3 DNA sequence: TGTGCCAGCAGCTTAGTTACAGCTAACTATGGCTACACCTTC. It translates to CASSLVTANYGYTF.

Concerning this clone: A junction boundary mismatches the germline segment, possibly from a read error. The chain uses TRBV9 and TRBJ1-2, with TRBD1 identical over 7 bases. The germline gives CDR1 SGDLS, CDR2 YYNGEE. This CDR3 contains 15 residues. This CDR3 reads CASSVEGRGLNGYTF. CDR3 bases: TGTGCCAGCAGCGTAGAGGGCAGGGGGTTGAATGGTTACACCTTC. The variable domain in full, with the rest retrieved from reference TRBV9 and TRBJ1-2, is DSGVTQTPKHLITATGQRVTLRCSPRSGDLSVYWYQQSLDQGLQFLIQYYNGEERAKGNILERFSAQQFPDLHSELNLSSLELGDSALYFCASSVEGRGLNGYTFGSGTRLTVV.

The chain combines TRBV27 with TRBJ2-3; 9 bases are a match to TRBD2. J was trimmed by 6 bases and V by 5 bases; bases with no gene match: 12. The CDR3 spans 16 residues. Per germline, CDR1 MNHEY and CDR2 SMNVEV (reference sequence). The CDR3: CASSPTSGPLADTQYF. CDR3 bases: TGTGCCAGCAGTCCAACTAGCGGGCCCTTGGCGGATACGCAGTATTTT.

The rearrangement joins TRBV27 to TRBJ2-3; TRBD2 matches 14 bases. The germline gives CDR1 MNHEY, CDR2 SMNVEV (reference sequence). There are 18 residues in the CDR3. V dropped 3 bases and J dropped 3; count of bases not matched to a gene: 8. CDR3 sequence reads: CASSLTSGGAIGTDTQYF. CDR3 bases: TGTGCCAGCAGTTTGACTAGCGGGGGGGCTATTGGGACAGATACGCAGTATTTT.

The chain employs TRBV9 and TRBJ2-5; the match to TRBD1 covers 7 bases. The CDR3 runs to 14 residues. With 0 bases clipped from V and 11 bases from J, the junction kept 10 bases outside the gene matches. Germline assignment: CDR1 SGDLS and CDR2 YYNGEE. CDR3 sequence (DNA): TGTGCCAGCAGCGTAGGGCAGGGGGAGACTGAGCAGTACTTC. Protein: CASSVGQGETEQYF.

The rearrangement joins TRBV2 to TRBJ2-7; D is tentatively TRBD1 or TRBD2 (7 bases each). From germline, CDR1 is SNHLY and CDR2 FYNNEI. Trimming pared 0 bases from V and 5 bases from J, leaving 14 bases between. The CDR3 sequence is 15 residues long. CDR3 nucleotide sequence: TGTGCCAGCAGTGAAGCGACCAGGGGGGGGGACGAGCAGTACTTC. Translation: CASSEATRGGDEQYF.

This sequence joins TRBV6-5 and TRBJ2-5, with D possibly being TRBD1 (5 bases). Germline CDR1 MNHEY, CDR2 SVGAGI. With 3 bases removed from V and 5 bases from J, the gap between germline ends came to 13 bases. CDR3 length: 14 amino acids. The CDR3 nucleotides read TGTGCCAGCAGTTATTTTAGGGGTTTGGAGACCCAGTACTTC. Translation gives CASSYFRGLETQYF.

CDR3 sequence: CASSQDRGENTEAFF. The CDR3 DNA reads TGCGCCAGCAGCCAAGATAGGGGGGAGAACACTGAAGCTTTCTTT. The V call is TRBV4-3, the J call TRBJ1-1; D may be TRBD1 (6 bases). The CDR3 contains 15 residues. Germline lookup yields CDR1 LGHNA and CDR2 YSLEER. V dropped 0 bases and J dropped 1 base, with 9 bases sitting between them.

The chain uses TRBV7-9 and TRBJ1-1; maybe TRBD1 (6 bases). The germline V gene has CDR1 SEHNR and CDR2 FQNEAQ (reference sequence). This CDR3 region has 13 residues. Trimming took off 5 bases at V and 11 bases at J, with 18 bases between the two ends. CDR3: CASSPGADPAAFF. The CDR3 nucleotides are TGTGCCAGCAGCCCAGGGGCCGACCCCGCGGCTTTCTTT.

This clone was detected only once. For the CDR3, the DNA is TGCGCCAGCAGCCACTTAGCGGGGACCCCTTCTGGGGCCAACGTCCTGACTTTC. This sequence encodes CASSHLAGTPSGANVLTF. The genes are TRBV4-1 and TRBJ2-6; 8 bases are shared with TRBD2. Germline-derived CDR1 and CDR2 are MGHRA and YSYEKL. The CDR3 contains 18 residues. V gave up 3 bases and J gave up 1 base; unmatched junction bases: 8.

This clone appeared once. The CDR3 here is CAISEVIGNEQYF. The CDR3 DNA is TGTGCCATCAGTGAGGTCATAGGGAACGAGCAGTACTTC. J is TRBJ2-7 and V is TRBV10-3; D is ambiguous. Germline assignment: CDR1 ENHRY and CDR2 SYGVKD. The CDR3 runs to 13 residues. Trimming took off 2 bases at V and 5 bases at J, with 10 bases between the two ends.

The V and J genes are TRBV7-9 and TRBJ2-1; 12 bases align to TRBD2. With V trimmed by 4 bases and J by 8 bases, 12 bases remained unmatched. This CDR3 has 17 amino acids. Germline CDR1 SEHNR, CDR2 FQNEAQ (reference sequence). The CDR3 region is CASSSRLAGVGGDEQFF. CDR3 DNA: TGTGCCAGCAGCTCTAGACTAGCGGGAGTAGGGGGAGATGAGCAGTTCTTC.

The chain is built from TRBV6-5 and TRBJ2-3; a weak D match, TRBD2 (5 bases). Trimming pared 5 bases from V and 0 bases from J, leaving 12 bases between. CDR1 and CDR2 from the germline V gene are MNHEY and SVGAGI. This CDR3 is 15 amino acids long. This CDR3 reads CASSTLDFSTDTQYF. The CDR3 DNA is TGTGCCAGCAGTACCCTGGACTTTAGCACAGATACGCAGTATTTT.

The J gene is TRBJ2-7, the V gene TRBV28; 7 bases map to TRBD1. The germline V gene encodes CDR1 MDHEN and CDR2 SYDVKM. V lost 3 bases to trimming and J lost 7 bases; unmatched junction nucleotides: 18. The CDR3 totals 17 residues. CDR3 amino acids: CASSFTGADDRYVEQYF. As DNA, the CDR3 is TGTGCCAGCAGTTTTACAGGGGCGGACGACCGCTACGTGGAGCAGTACTTC.

The rearrangement links TRBV5-5 to TRBJ2-5, with TRBD2 as a possible D gene (5 bases). CDR1 is SGHKS and CDR2 is YYEKEE in the germline V gene (reference sequence). The CDR3 runs to 11 residues. V lost 3 bases and J 5 bases, leaving 5 bases between the germline ends. In DNA form, the CDR3 reads TGTGCCAGCAGCTGGAGGGAGACCCAGTACTTC. It translates to CASSWRETQYF.

The chain carries TRBV6-5 and TRBJ2-7, with D hard to call. CDR1 is MNHEY, CDR2 SVGAGI, per germline. Trimming shortened V by 0 bases and J by 3 bases, and 6 bases separated the two germline ends. CDR3 length: 13 amino acids. CDR3 nucleotides: TGTGCCAGCAGTTACTCGAACAGCTACGAGCAGTACTTC. It encodes CASSYSNSYEQYF.

The chain carries TRBV5-1 and TRBJ1-1; possibly TRBD1 for D (5 bases). The CDR3 sequence is 13 residues long. The ends were cut back, 5 bases at V and 4 bases at J, with 12 bases in the middle. Germline assignment: CDR1 SGHRS and CDR2 YFSETQ. CDR3 DNA: TGCGCCAGCAGGGGGGGAAGCGGCACTGAAGCTTTCTTT. Translated, it gives CASRGGSGTEAFF.

About this clone: The same CDR3 arises from other DNA sequences in this sample as well. This chain joins TRBV5-6 and TRBJ2-7; possible D gene TRBD2, 6 bases. The germline gives CDR1 SGHDT, CDR2 YYEEEE. V shed 4 bases and J shed 3 bases, with 11 bases lying between them. The CDR3 loop spans 13 amino acids. The DNA of the CDR3 is TGTGCCAGCAGCAGGGACTTGGACTACGAGCAGTACTTC. Translating gives CASSRDLDYEQYF.

The chain has TRBV30 and TRBJ1-5, with 7 bases lining up with TRBD1. V trimming: 2 bases; J trimming: 6 bases; junction bases outside the gene matches: 7. There are 14 residues in the CDR3. Germline CDR1 reads GTSNPN; CDR2 reads SVGIG (reference sequence). CDR3 loop: CAWSLRQGTQPQHF. The CDR3 DNA reads as TGTGCCTGGAGTCTTAGACAGGGAACTCAGCCCCAGCATTTT.

This clone was counted a single time. V is TRBV27 and J is TRBJ2-1; D remains unclear. Germline V gives CDR1 MNHEY, CDR2 SMNVEV (reference sequence). CDR3 length: 14 amino acids. Deletions cut 2 bases from V and 7 bases from J, with 12 bases between. The CDR3 loop is CASSLISGGNEQFF. In nucleotides, the CDR3 is TGTGCCAGCAGTTTAATTTCGGGTGGAAATGAGCAGTTCTTC.